The rows below give T cell receptor beta chains drawn from one sample of a study of blood T cell repertoires in COVID-19. Assay used: immunoSEQ multiplex PCR; TCRdb lists only in-frame clones, some missing. The repertoire holds approximately 670,000 clones, 75% to 90% seen once, with approximately 0.25% in the top ten. The sequenced material came from peripheral blood. Receptors originate from a woman aged 18-29 years with acute or convalescent COVID-19. Each CDR3 is given with its conserved first and last residue. Fields, in order: D gene, V gene, clone size, J gene, CDR3 DNA, CDR3 protein. A D gene is named only where the DNA matches it firmly. Rows may omit the clone size; those that give it use once, few, many or a size class.

d_call: NA
v_call: TRBV6-5
clone_size: NA
j_call: TRBJ1-2
cdr3_nt: TGTGCCAGCAGTTACTCGAAGCAGGGGCTAATCTATGGCTACACCTTC
cdr3_aa: CASSYSKQGLIYGYTF

d_call: TRBD1
v_call: TRBV7-2
clone_size: few
j_call: TRBJ1-2
cdr3_nt: TGTGCCAGCAGCCGCCGACAGGGGGATAGCTATGGCTACACCTTC
cdr3_aa: CASSRRQGDSYGYTF

d_call: TRBD1
v_call: TRBV19
clone_size: NA
j_call: TRBJ1-2
cdr3_nt: TGTGCCAGTAGTCTCCAGGGGGGAGATGGCTACACCTTC
cdr3_aa: CASSLQGGDGYTF

d_call: TRBD1
v_call: TRBV3-1/TRBV3-2
clone_size: NA
j_call: TRBJ1-2
cdr3_nt: TGTGCCAGCAGCCAAGATACAGGGGCGATTTCCCCCTATGGCTACACCTTC
cdr3_aa: CASSQDTGAISPYGYTF

d_call: NA
v_call: TRBV4-1
clone_size: NA
j_call: TRBJ1-6
cdr3_nt: TGCGCCAGCAGCCAAGATCGACAGAATTCACCCCTCCACTTT
cdr3_aa: CASSQDRQNSPLHF

d_call: TRBD2
v_call: TRBV19
clone_size: NA
j_call: TRBJ2-7
cdr3_nt: TGTGCCAGTACGCCGGGGGGAAGCTCCTACGAGCAGTACTTC
cdr3_aa: CASTPGGSSYEQYF

d_call: TRBD2
v_call: TRBV29-1
clone_size: NA
j_call: TRBJ2-3
cdr3_nt: TGCAGCGCCGAATGGCGGGGGGGCACAGATACGCAGTATTTT
cdr3_aa: CSAEWRGGTDTQYF

d_call: TRBD1
v_call: TRBV10-3
clone_size: NA
j_call: TRBJ2-7
cdr3_nt: TGTGCCATCGGGGGAGGGGACAGGGACGAGCAGTACTTC
cdr3_aa: CAIGGGDRDEQYF

d_call: TRBD1
v_call: TRBV2
clone_size: NA
j_call: TRBJ2-1
cdr3_nt: TGTGCCAGCAGTGGGCAGGGACAGGAGCAGTTCTTC
cdr3_aa: CASSGQGQEQFF

d_call: TRBD2
v_call: TRBV5-8
clone_size: once
j_call: TRBJ2-1
cdr3_nt: TGTGCCAGCAGCTCCGCCGGACTAGCGGGGGACGCTCCCTTAAACAATGAGCAGTTCTTC
cdr3_aa: CASSSAGLAGDAPLNNEQFF

d_call: NA
v_call: TRBV6-5
clone_size: NA
j_call: TRBJ1-1
cdr3_nt: TGTGCCAGCAGTTACCCCGAGAGTCCATTTCTTGAAGCTTTCTTT
cdr3_aa: CASSYPESPFLEAFF

d_call: NA
v_call: TRBV5-1
clone_size: NA
j_call: TRBJ1-2
cdr3_nt: TGCGCCAGCAGCTTGGGAGGGCTTGGCTACACCTTC
cdr3_aa: CASSLGGLGYTF

d_call: NA
v_call: TRBV27
clone_size: NA
j_call: TRBJ1-2
cdr3_nt: TGTGCCAGCAGTTGGACAGCCAACTATGGCTACACCTTC
cdr3_aa: CASSWTANYGYTF

d_call: NA
v_call: TRBV6-6
clone_size: NA
j_call: TRBJ1-1
cdr3_nt: TGTGCCAGCAGTTACCCTCCTTGGGAGGCAGCTTTCTTT
cdr3_aa: CASSYPPWEAAFF

d_call: NA
v_call: TRBV29-1
clone_size: NA
j_call: TRBJ1-2
cdr3_nt: TGCAGCGTTGTGGACATAAACTATGGCTACACCTTC
cdr3_aa: CSVVDINYGYTF

d_call: NA
v_call: TRBV2
clone_size: NA
j_call: TRBJ2-3
cdr3_nt: TGTGCCAGCAGTGATATGGGCCTCCGAGGGACAGATACGCAGTATTTT
cdr3_aa: CASSDMGLRGTDTQYF

d_call: TRBD2
v_call: TRBV19
clone_size: NA
j_call: TRBJ2-7
cdr3_nt: TGTGCCAGTAGTACGCCCTCCGGGACTAGCGGGGCCGGCGAGCAGTACTTC
cdr3_aa: CASSTPSGTSGAGEQYF

d_call: TRBD1
v_call: TRBV6-5
clone_size: once
j_call: TRBJ2-7
cdr3_nt: TGTGCCAGCAGTCCCACGACAGGGACCCACGAGCAGTACTTC
cdr3_aa: CASSPTTGTHEQYF

d_call: NA
v_call: TRBV4-3
clone_size: NA
j_call: TRBJ1-3
cdr3_nt: TGCGCCAGCAGCCGAACAACCGGACGGGAATCTGGAAACACCATATATTTT
cdr3_aa: CASSRTTGRESGNTIYF

d_call: TRBD1
v_call: TRBV4-2
clone_size: NA
j_call: TRBJ1-3
cdr3_nt: TGTGCCAGCAGCCAAGGGGTCACAGGGGAGGCTACTGGAAACACCATATATTTT
cdr3_aa: CASSQGVTGEATGNTIYF

d_call: NA
v_call: TRBV30
clone_size: NA
j_call: TRBJ1-1
cdr3_nt: TGTGCCTGGTCTAACCTGAACACTGAAGCTTTCTTT
cdr3_aa: CAWSNLNTEAFF

d_call: TRBD1
v_call: TRBV27
clone_size: once
j_call: TRBJ2-1
cdr3_nt: TGTGCCAGCACAGGACAGGGGGACAATGAGCAGTTCTTC
cdr3_aa: CASTGQGDNEQFF

d_call: TRBD1
v_call: TRBV27
clone_size: NA
j_call: TRBJ2-7
cdr3_nt: TGTGCCAGCAGTTGGACAGGGGAGGGGTACGAGCAGTACTTC
cdr3_aa: CASSWTGEGYEQYF

d_call: NA
v_call: TRBV27
clone_size: NA
j_call: TRBJ2-5
cdr3_nt: TGTGCCAGCAGCCCGGACAGAGAAGAGACCCAGTACTTC
cdr3_aa: CASSPDREETQYF

d_call: NA
v_call: TRBV27
clone_size: once
j_call: TRBJ2-6
cdr3_nt: TGTGCCAGCTTAGGGAGTGCTACCGGGGCCAACGTCCTGACTTTC
cdr3_aa: CASLGSATGANVLTF

d_call: TRBD1
v_call: TRBV27
clone_size: NA
j_call: TRBJ1-6
cdr3_nt: TGTGCCAGCAGCCGGACAGGCTATAATTCACCCCTCCACTTT
cdr3_aa: CASSRTGYNSPLHF

d_call: NA
v_call: TRBV15
clone_size: NA
j_call: TRBJ1-2
cdr3_nt: TGTGCCACCAGCAGAGAGGGGCCGCCACTCTATGGCTACACCTTC
cdr3_aa: CATSREGPPLYGYTF

d_call: NA
v_call: TRBV24-1
clone_size: once
j_call: TRBJ1-2
cdr3_nt: TGTGCCACCAGCTTCAGGGGCGAGGGCTACACCTTC
cdr3_aa: CATSFRGEGYTF

d_call: NA
v_call: TRBV30
clone_size: NA
j_call: TRBJ2-3
cdr3_nt: TGTGCCTGGACCAGAGGGGGGGGAGCTTGGACAGATACGCAGTATTTT
cdr3_aa: CAWTRGGGAWTDTQYF

d_call: NA
v_call: TRBV7-2
clone_size: NA
j_call: TRBJ1-2
cdr3_nt: TGTGCCAGCAGCCCCAGCGCGTCAGGGAACTATGGCTACACCTTC
cdr3_aa: CASSPSASGNYGYTF

d_call: NA
v_call: TRBV9
clone_size: NA
j_call: TRBJ2-5
cdr3_nt: TGTGCCAGCAGTGCTCAAAGTAGCGGTGGAGAGACCCAGTACTTC
cdr3_aa: CASSAQSSGGETQYF

d_call: TRBD1
v_call: TRBV10-3
clone_size: NA
j_call: TRBJ1-1
cdr3_nt: TGTGCCATCAGTGAGGGAAGGACAGGGGCCAAAAACACTGAAGCTTTCTTT
cdr3_aa: CAISEGRTGAKNTEAFF

d_call: NA
v_call: TRBV6-2/TRBV6-3
clone_size: NA
j_call: TRBJ2-3
cdr3_nt: TGTGCCAGCAGTTACGTTGAGGCGGGAACGCAGTATTTT
cdr3_aa: CASSYVEAGTQYF

d_call: NA
v_call: TRBV12-5
clone_size: NA
j_call: TRBJ1-1
cdr3_nt: TGTGCTAGTGGTGGTGGTGGGGGCCGAGCGGCTTTCTTT
cdr3_aa: CASGGGGGRAAFF

d_call: NA
v_call: TRBV25-1
clone_size: NA
j_call: TRBJ1-5
cdr3_nt: TGTGCCAGCAGTGAACGGGGGACTTCCGAGAGCAATCAGCCCCAGCATTTT
cdr3_aa: CASSERGTSESNQPQHF

d_call: NA
v_call: TRBV24-1
clone_size: NA
j_call: TRBJ2-5
cdr3_nt: TGTGCCACCAGTGACCAACAGGGTGGGGCCCAAGAGACCCAGTACTTC
cdr3_aa: CATSDQQGGAQETQYF

d_call: TRBD1
v_call: TRBV29-1
clone_size: NA
j_call: TRBJ1-5
cdr3_nt: TGCAGCGTTAACAGGAGTGGGACAGGGGCCGTCGCGGGCAATCAGCCCCAGCATTTT
cdr3_aa: CSVNRSGTGAVAGNQPQHF

d_call: NA
v_call: TRBV9
clone_size: NA
j_call: TRBJ1-1
cdr3_nt: TGTGCCAGCAGCGCCACGGGACATATGGCTTTCTTT
cdr3_aa: CASSATGHMAFF

d_call: TRBD1
v_call: TRBV5-6
clone_size: NA
j_call: TRBJ1-3
cdr3_nt: TGTGCCAGCAGCTTCTGGACAGGGCCTGGAAACACCATATATTTT
cdr3_aa: CASSFWTGPGNTIYF

d_call: TRBD2
v_call: TRBV7-8
clone_size: NA
j_call: TRBJ2-2
cdr3_nt: TGTGCCAGCATCTACCCCGGGGGGACCGGGGAGCTGTTTTTT
cdr3_aa: CASIYPGGTGELFF

d_call: NA
v_call: TRBV2
clone_size: NA
j_call: TRBJ1-5
cdr3_nt: TGTGCCAGCAGTGAAGGCGGGATTCAGCCCCAGCATTTT
cdr3_aa: CASSEGGIQPQHF

d_call: TRBD2
v_call: TRBV6-5
clone_size: NA
j_call: TRBJ2-7
cdr3_nt: TGTGCCAGCAGTTACTTGACTAGCGGGCGTCGCGTCTGGGGGTACTTC
cdr3_aa: CASSYLTSGRRVWGYF

d_call: TRBD1
v_call: TRBV30
clone_size: NA
j_call: TRBJ1-5
cdr3_nt: TGTGCCTGGAGTGCCACAGGGGTCTGGCAGCCCCAGCATTTT
cdr3_aa: CAWSATGVWQPQHF

d_call: TRBD1
v_call: TRBV12-3/TRBV12-4
clone_size: NA
j_call: TRBJ2-7
cdr3_nt: TGTGCCAGCAGTCCGGGACAGCTCTACGAGCAGTACTTC
cdr3_aa: CASSPGQLYEQYF

d_call: NA
v_call: TRBV5-1
clone_size: NA
j_call: TRBJ1-4
cdr3_nt: TGCGCCAGCAGCACGGCCCCAGGGTATGACGTAACTGAAAAACTGTTTTTT
cdr3_aa: CASSTAPGYDVTEKLFF

d_call: TRBD1
v_call: TRBV27
clone_size: NA
j_call: TRBJ2-7
cdr3_nt: TGTGCCAGCAGTGCCCGGGACAGGGGATACGAGCAGTACTTC
cdr3_aa: CASSARDRGYEQYF

d_call: NA
v_call: TRBV7-2
clone_size: NA
j_call: TRBJ2-7
cdr3_nt: TGTGCCAGCAGCTTAGGTGGCCTGAACTACGAGCAGTACTTC
cdr3_aa: CASSLGGLNYEQYF

d_call: TRBD1
v_call: TRBV19
clone_size: NA
j_call: TRBJ2-7
cdr3_nt: TGTGCCAGTAGTACGAGACAGGGGGGTTACGAGCAGTACTTC
cdr3_aa: CASSTRQGGYEQYF

d_call: NA
v_call: TRBV6-2/TRBV6-3
clone_size: NA
j_call: TRBJ1-2
cdr3_nt: TGTGCCAGCAGTCCCCCCGGTGGCTACACCTTC
cdr3_aa: CASSPPGGYTF

d_call: TRBD1
v_call: TRBV18
clone_size: NA
j_call: TRBJ1-4
cdr3_nt: TGTGCCAGCTCACCAACGGGAGAGACAGGGAGAATGAGGAAACTGTTTTTT
cdr3_aa: CASSPTGETGRMRKLFF

d_call: TRBD1
v_call: TRBV4-3
clone_size: once
j_call: TRBJ2-4
cdr3_nt: TGCGCCAGCAGCCCTGGACAGGGATATGAGGGCATTCAGTACTTC
cdr3_aa: CASSPGQGYEGIQYF

d_call: TRBD1
v_call: TRBV7-9
clone_size: NA
j_call: TRBJ1-4
cdr3_nt: TGTGCCAGCAGCTTAGATGACAGGGGAAATGAAAAACTGTTTTTT
cdr3_aa: CASSLDDRGNEKLFF

d_call: NA
v_call: TRBV28
clone_size: NA
j_call: TRBJ2-3
cdr3_nt: TGTGCCAGCAGTTTTTCGGGGGCAGATACGCAGTATTTT
cdr3_aa: CASSFSGADTQYF

d_call: TRBD1
v_call: TRBV4-1
clone_size: NA
j_call: TRBJ1-1
cdr3_nt: TGCGCCAGCAGCCATTGGGACAGTAGGAACACTGAAGCTTTCTTT
cdr3_aa: CASSHWDSRNTEAFF

d_call: NA
v_call: TRBV5-5
clone_size: NA
j_call: TRBJ1-1
cdr3_nt: TGTGCCAGCAGCTTGACACAGGCGTCGAACACTGAAGCTTTCTTT
cdr3_aa: CASSLTQASNTEAFF

d_call: TRBD1
v_call: TRBV13
clone_size: NA
j_call: TRBJ1-4
cdr3_nt: TGTGCCAGCAGCCCGACAGGGTCAGGCGAAAAACTGTTTTTT
cdr3_aa: CASSPTGSGEKLFF

d_call: TRBD2
v_call: TRBV18
clone_size: NA
j_call: TRBJ2-3
cdr3_nt: TGTGCCAGCTCAACCACGTCGGTCGGACGAGCGGGAGTTCAGGTGTATTTT
cdr3_aa: CASSTTSVGRAGVQVYF

d_call: TRBD2
v_call: TRBV5-4
clone_size: NA
j_call: TRBJ2-5
cdr3_nt: TGTGCCAGCAGCTTGGCGGGGGGGCAAGAGACCCAGTACTTC
cdr3_aa: CASSLAGGQETQYF

d_call: TRBD1
v_call: TRBV6-5
clone_size: NA
j_call: TRBJ1-1
cdr3_nt: TGTGCCAGCAGACGGGACAGCGTGAACACTGAAGCTTTCTTT
cdr3_aa: CASRRDSVNTEAFF

d_call: TRBD2
v_call: TRBV5-4
clone_size: NA
j_call: TRBJ2-1
cdr3_nt: TGTGCCAGCAGCTTGACTAGCGGGGGGTACAGCTCCTACAATGAGCAGTTCTTC
cdr3_aa: CASSLTSGGYSSYNEQFF